This T cell receptor (beta chain) was identified in a study of cytomegalovirus exposure and HLA in healthy donors. Study-wide context: Researchers found that roughly 81% of over 350 genotyped donors fell within the Caucasian-associated ancestry cluster.

Study findings and constraints: A few CMV-associated chains proved CMV antigen-specific in vitro. Rarity marked most TCR sequences, yet some public TCRs occurred in many donors.

The count of this clone is one. Antigen unknown. Sampled while nominally healthy, donors likely had unrecorded immune exposures. V lost 5 bases and J lost 7; bases outside the gene matches: 15. The CDR3 consists of 15 residues. Germline V gives CDR1 SGDLS, CDR2 YYNGEE. Use of 60 Vbeta and 13 Jbeta primers characterized the PCR. Assay: immunoSEQ multiplex PCR; the TCRdb copy retains only in-frame clones and omits some. The data show over 150,000 clones, roughly 85% seen once. The source of this sequence is a man aged 35-49 years in good health and CMV-seronegative. This chain connects TRBV9 to TRBJ2-7; 7 positions match TRBD1. Sequencing input: PBMCs. CDR3 residues: CASSPTWTGFLEQYF. In nucleotides, the CDR3 is TGTGCCAGCAGTCCGACTTGGACAGGCTTCTTAGAGCAGTACTTC.